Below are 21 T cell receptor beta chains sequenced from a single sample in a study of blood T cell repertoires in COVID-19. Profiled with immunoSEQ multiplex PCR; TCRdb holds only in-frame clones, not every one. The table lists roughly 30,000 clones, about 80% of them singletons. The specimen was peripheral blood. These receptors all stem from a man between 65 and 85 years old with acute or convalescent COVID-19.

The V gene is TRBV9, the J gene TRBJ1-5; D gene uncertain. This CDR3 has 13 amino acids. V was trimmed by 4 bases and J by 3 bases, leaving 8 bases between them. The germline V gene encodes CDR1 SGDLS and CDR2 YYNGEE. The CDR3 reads CASSTLTNQPQHF. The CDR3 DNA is TGTGCCAGCAGCACCCTAACCAATCAGCCCCAGCATTTT.

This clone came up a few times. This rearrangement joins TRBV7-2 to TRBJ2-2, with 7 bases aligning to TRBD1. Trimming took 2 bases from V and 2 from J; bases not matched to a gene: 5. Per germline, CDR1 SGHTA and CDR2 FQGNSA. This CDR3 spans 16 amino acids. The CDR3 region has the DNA TGTGCCAGCAGCTTATCCTGGGACAGTAACACCGGGGAGCTGTTTTTT. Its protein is CASSLSWDSNTGELFF.

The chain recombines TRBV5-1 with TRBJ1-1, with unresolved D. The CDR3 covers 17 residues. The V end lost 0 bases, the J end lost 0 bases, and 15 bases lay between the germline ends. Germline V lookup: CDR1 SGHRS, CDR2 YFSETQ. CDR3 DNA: TGCGCCAGCAGCTTGGAGGCAGGTTCCTATATGAACACTGAAGCTTTCTTT. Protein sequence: CASSLEAGSYMNTEAFF.

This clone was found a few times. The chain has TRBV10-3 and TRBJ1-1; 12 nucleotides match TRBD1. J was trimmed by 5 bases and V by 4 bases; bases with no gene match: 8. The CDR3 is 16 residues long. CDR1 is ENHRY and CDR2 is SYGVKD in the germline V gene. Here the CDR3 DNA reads TGTGCCATCAGTGGCCGGGACAGGGGGCTTAGTACTGAAGCTTTCTTT. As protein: CAISGRDRGLSTEAFF.

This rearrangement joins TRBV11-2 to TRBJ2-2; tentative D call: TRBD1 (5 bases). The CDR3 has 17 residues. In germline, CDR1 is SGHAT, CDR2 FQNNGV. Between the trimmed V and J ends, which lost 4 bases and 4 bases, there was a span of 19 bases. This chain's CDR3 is CASSSLPRVIRTGELFF. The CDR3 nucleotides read TGTGCCAGCAGCTCCCTCCCCAGGGTAATACGCACCGGGGAGCTGTTTTTT.

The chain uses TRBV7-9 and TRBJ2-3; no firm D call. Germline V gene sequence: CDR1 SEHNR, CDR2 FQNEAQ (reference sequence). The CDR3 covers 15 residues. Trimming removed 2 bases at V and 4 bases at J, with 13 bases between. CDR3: CASSLRLPRSDTQYF. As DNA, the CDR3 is TGTGCCAGCAGCTTAAGACTCCCGAGGTCAGATACGCAGTATTTT.

CDR3 nucleotides: TGTGCCAGCAGCTATATACGGACAGAAGGAGCTTTCTTT. It is translated as CASSYIRTEGAFF. The chain is built from TRBV5-6 and TRBJ1-1, with a tentative D call TRBD1 (6 bases). The CDR3 runs to 13 residues. Trimming left V 3 bases short and J 10 bases short, with 16 bases between. CDR1 is SGHDT, CDR2 YYEEEE, per germline.

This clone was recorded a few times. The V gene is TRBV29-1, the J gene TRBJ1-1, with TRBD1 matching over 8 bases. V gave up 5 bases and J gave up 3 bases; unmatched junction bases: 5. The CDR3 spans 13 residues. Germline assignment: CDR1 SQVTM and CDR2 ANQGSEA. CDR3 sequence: CSVSTGDYTEAFF. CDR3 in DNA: TGCAGCGTTTCGACAGGGGATTACACTGAAGCTTTCTTT.

CDR3 bases: TGTGCCAGCAGTGATGGCGGATCCTCCTACGAGCAGTACTTC. The encoded protein is CASSDGGSSYEQYF. The V and J genes are TRBV6-1 and TRBJ2-7, with D unresolved. Trimming left V 3 bases short and J 0 bases short, with 9 bases between. Per the germline V gene, CDR1 is MNHNS and CDR2 is SASEGT. The CDR3 sequence is 14 residues long.

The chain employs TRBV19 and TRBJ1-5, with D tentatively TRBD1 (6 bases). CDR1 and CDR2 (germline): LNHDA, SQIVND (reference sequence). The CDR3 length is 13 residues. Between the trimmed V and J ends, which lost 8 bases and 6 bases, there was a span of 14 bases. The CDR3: CASQGLHSQPQHF. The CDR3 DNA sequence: TGTGCCAGTCAGGGGTTACACAGTCAGCCCCAGCATTTT.

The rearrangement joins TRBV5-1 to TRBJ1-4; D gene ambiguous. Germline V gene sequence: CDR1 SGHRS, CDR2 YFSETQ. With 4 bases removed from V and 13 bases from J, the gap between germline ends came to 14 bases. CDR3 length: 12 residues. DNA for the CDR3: TGCGCCAGCAGCACGAGGGAAGGCACACTGTTTTTT. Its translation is CASSTREGTLFF.

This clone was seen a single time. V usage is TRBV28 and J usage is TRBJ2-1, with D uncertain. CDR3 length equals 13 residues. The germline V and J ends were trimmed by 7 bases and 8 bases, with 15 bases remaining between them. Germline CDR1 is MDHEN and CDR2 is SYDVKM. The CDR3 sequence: CASTRLEVHEQFF. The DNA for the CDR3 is TGTGCCAGCACGCGGCTAGAGGTCCATGAGCAGTTCTTC.

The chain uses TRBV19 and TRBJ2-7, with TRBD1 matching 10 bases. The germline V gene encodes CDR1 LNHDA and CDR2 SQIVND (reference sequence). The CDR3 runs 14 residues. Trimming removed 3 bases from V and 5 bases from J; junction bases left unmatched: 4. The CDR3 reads CASSISTGGHEQYF. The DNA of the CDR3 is TGTGCCAGTAGTATCTCGACAGGGGGCCACGAGCAGTACTTC.

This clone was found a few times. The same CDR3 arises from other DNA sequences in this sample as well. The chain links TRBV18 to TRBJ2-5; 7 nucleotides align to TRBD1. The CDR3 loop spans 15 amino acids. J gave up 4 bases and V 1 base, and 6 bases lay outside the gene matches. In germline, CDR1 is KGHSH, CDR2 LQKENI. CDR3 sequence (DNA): TGTGCCAGCTCACCACGCACAGGGGTAACAGAGACCCAGTACTTC. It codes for CASSPRTGVTETQYF.

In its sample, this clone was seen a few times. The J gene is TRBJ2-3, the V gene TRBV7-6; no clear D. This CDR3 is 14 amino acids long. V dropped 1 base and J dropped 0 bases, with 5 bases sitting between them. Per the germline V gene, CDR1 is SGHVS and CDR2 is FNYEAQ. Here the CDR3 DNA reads TGTGCCAGCAGCTTAGTAACTAGCACAGATACGCAGTATTTT. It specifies CASSLVTSTDTQYF.

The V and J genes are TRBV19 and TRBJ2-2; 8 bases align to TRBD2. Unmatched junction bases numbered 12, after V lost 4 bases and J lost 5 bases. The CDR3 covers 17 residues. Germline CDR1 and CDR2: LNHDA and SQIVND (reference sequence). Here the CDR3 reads CASSKGGGSRQTGELFF. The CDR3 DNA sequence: TGTGCCAGTAGTAAAGGCGGGGGGAGCAGACAGACCGGGGAGCTGTTTTTT.

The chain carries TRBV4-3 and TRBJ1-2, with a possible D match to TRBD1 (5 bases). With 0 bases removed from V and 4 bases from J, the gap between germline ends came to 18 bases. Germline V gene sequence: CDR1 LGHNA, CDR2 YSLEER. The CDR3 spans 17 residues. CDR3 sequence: CASSQEAGRLLVYGYTF. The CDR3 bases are TGCGCCAGCAGCCAAGAAGCGGGGCGGCTGCTCGTCTATGGCTACACCTTC.

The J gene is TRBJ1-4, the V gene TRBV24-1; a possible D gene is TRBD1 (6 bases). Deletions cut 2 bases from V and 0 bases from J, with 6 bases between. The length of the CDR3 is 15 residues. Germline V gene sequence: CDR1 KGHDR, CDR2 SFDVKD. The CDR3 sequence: CATSDSGATNEKLFF. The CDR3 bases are TGTGCCACCAGTGATTCAGGGGCAACTAATGAAAAACTGTTTTTT.

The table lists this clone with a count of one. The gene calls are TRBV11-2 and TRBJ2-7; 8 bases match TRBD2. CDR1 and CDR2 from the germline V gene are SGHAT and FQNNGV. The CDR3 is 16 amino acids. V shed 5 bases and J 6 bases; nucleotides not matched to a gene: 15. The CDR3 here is CASSNIAGTSRSEQYF. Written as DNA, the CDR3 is TGTGCCAGCAGCAACATCGCCGGGACTAGTCGCTCCGAGCAGTACTTC.

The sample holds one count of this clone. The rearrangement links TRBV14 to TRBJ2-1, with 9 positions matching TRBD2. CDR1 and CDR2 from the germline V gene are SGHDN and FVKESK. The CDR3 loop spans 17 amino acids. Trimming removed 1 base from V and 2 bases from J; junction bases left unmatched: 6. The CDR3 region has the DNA TGTGCCAGCAGCCAAGGCCGAGTAGCGGGGGCCTACAATGAGCAGTTCTTC. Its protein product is CASSQGRVAGAYNEQFF.

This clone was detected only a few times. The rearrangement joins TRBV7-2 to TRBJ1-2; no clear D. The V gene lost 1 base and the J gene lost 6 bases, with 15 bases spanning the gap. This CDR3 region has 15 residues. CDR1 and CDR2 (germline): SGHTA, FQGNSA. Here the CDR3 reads CASSLDPGYTDGYTF. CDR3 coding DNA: TGTGCCAGCAGCTTAGACCCGGGGTATACGGATGGCTACACCTTC.